This T cell receptor (beta chain) is from a study of T cells in Graves' hyperthyroidism and ophthalmopathy (dated 2019 in TCRdb). In the study overall: Peripheral blood samples were taken at the time of initial diagnosis, prior to any treatment. Whether ophthalmopathy could be predicted prospectively was tested in an independent validation cohort made up of roughly 19 hyperthyroidism patients plus 17 patients who later progressed to ophthalmopathy. According to the paper, TCR Vbeta CDR3 sequencing was carried out on about 140 peripheral blood samples, which came from 40 to 45 ophthalmopathy, roughly 75 hyperthyroidism and roughly 17 progressor patients. The 75 to 100 discovery patients were divided at random into training and test sets in a 7:3 ratio. To identify TCR V-J signatures that set the groups apart, the researchers used a discovery cohort of about a hundred patients, made up of fewer than 50 with Graves' ophthalmopathy and about 55 with stable Graves' hyperthyroidism. After blood sampling, hyperthyroidism patients were treated with methimazole at a starting dose of 30 mg daily, and ophthalmopathy patients were treated with high-dose intravenous methylprednisolone. In addition, the study compared T-cell repertoires in thyroid tissue and in blood from 6 or 7 Graves' hyperthyroidism patients. The paper as a whole reports these results and caveats: No statistical method was used to set the sample size in advance, and investigators knew the group allocation. A model built on a 13 V-J signature distinguished ophthalmopathy from stable hyperthyroidism, reaching 85% to 90% sensitivity and under 84% specificity in cross-validation and 80%/75% in testing. Most expanded thyroid clonotypes (frequency above 0.001) were also found in blood, which suggests that blood repertoires may mirror thyroid immune responses. In validation, the model predicted progression to ophthalmopathy a median of roughly six months before onset, with 70% to 71% sensitivity and just under 75% specificity.

This clonotype was detected many times. This receptor's antigen is unknown. Per-base quality was not reported, and no clone a single base away is much larger than it. TCR beta CDR3 regions were amplified from RNA transcripts. A first-round RT-PCR of the TCR CDR3 used the HTBI primer set with the Qiagen OneStep RT-PCR kit. Libraries were constructed in a second round of multiplex PCR, after which size selection and purification were performed. Sequencing of the libraries was done on an Illumina HiSeq2000 using paired-end 100 bp reads. Per the original workflow: SOAPnuke was used to process the raw data, with reads discarded if the reads contained adapters or uncalled bases, had a mean Phred below 15, or lacked an exact constant-primer or identifier match. High-quality paired reads were merged with COPE v1.2.5, and unique nucleotide sequences were defined as clonotypes. MiTCR v1.1 was used to align clonotypes to the IMGT TRBV, TRBD and TRBJ reference segments. The analysis was restricted to V-J combinations with a frequency above 0.0001, which together covered over 99% of the repertoires. The TCS score was defined as the ratio of F50 (clonal expansion) to E x V (chaos), calculated using BLOSUM62-based TCRdist between CDR3 peptides within each V-J. Welch's t-statistics and random forest reduced roughly 530 V-J features to roughly 13, which were used in a naive Bayes classifier (R e1071). In TCRdb, the public reads were trimmed at Q25 with fastp and aligned with MiXCR, with productive beta chains retained. Under each unique CDR3 protein, matching rows form one entry showing the most common genes and DNA. For this entry, the V and J calls and clone size follow TCRdb and not the study's own pipeline. For this sample the table gives 300,000 to 450,000 distinct CDR3 sequences, of which about a sixth were detected only once. Jointly, the top ten make up around a quarter of the sample.

For CDR1 and CDR2, the germline V gene (reference sequence) lists DFQATT and SNEGSKA. The CDR3 goes from the cysteine to the phenylalanine over 13 residues. CDR3 DNA only is kept here, 39 bases in frame from base 1. V gives up 3 bases and J gives up 4 bases, and the segment between their germline ends measures 10 bases. Hyperthyroidism patients were aged 18 to 65 years and newly diagnosed, with disease duration of less than 2 months. Any patient with an uncontrolled infection, another autoimmune disease, pregnancy or lactation was excluded. Diagnoses relied on clinical symptoms, serum thyroxine and TRAb, thyroid ultrasound and orbital computed tomography. Blood from progressor patients was drawn when they were first diagnosed with hyperthyroidism, before any ophthalmopathy symptoms appeared. Ficoll-Paque density gradient centrifugation was used to isolate PBMCs from 8 to 10 ml of fresh peripheral blood. Progressor patients were defined as those initially diagnosed with Graves' hyperthyroidism in whom ophthalmopathy developed during follow-up. Trizol reagent was used to extract total RNA, and RNA quality was then checked on an Agilent 2100 Bioanalyzer.

Rearrangement joined TRBV20-1 to TRBJ1-5; the D gene identity is not certain. Input material: blood. The TCR sequence derives from a woman between 18 and 30 years old with Graves' hyperthyroidism that later progressed to Graves' ophthalmopathy. CDR3 loop: CSASRFANQPQHF. The sequenced DNA is TGCAGTGCTAGTAGATTCGCAAATCAGCCCCAGCATTTT.